The clone carrying this T cell receptor beta chain was observed at least ten times. Its antigen is currently unknown. There were TCR beta CDR3 regions amplified from RNA transcripts. HTBI primers were employed in a first-round RT-PCR of the TCR CDR3. TCRdb processed the multiplex PCR reads anew with MiXCR; each CDR3 protein has one entry. This table has 350,000 to 400,000 distinct CDR3 sequences, roughly 18% appearing once. The V gene lost 5 bases and the J gene lost 2 bases, with 9 bases spanning the gap. This CDR3 spans 13 amino acids. This sample was taken from a study of T cells in Graves' hyperthyroidism and ophthalmopathy. Study at large: Peripheral blood specimens were obtained at initial diagnosis, prior to any treatment.

Disease lasting under 3 months, a NOSPECS grade of at least 4, and a Clinical Activity Score of at least 3 were features of the ophthalmopathy patients. Diagnoses used clinical symptoms, serum thyroxine and TRAb, thyroid ultrasound and orbital computed tomography. Study results and limitations: Blood held most thyroid clonotypes expanded above 0.001 frequency.

The sequencing input was blood. This chain uses TRBV12-3 or TRBV12-4 with TRBJ1-1, with no clear D. The sequence was obtained from a young man with Graves' ophthalmopathy. DNA of the CDR3: TGTGCCAGCAGTCATGACGCAAACACTGAAGCTTTCTTT. Translating it yields CASSHDANTEAFF.